Sequencing of this T cell receptor (beta chain) was carried out in a study of blood T cells in healthy people across ages. The CDR3 runs 14 residues. Trimming at V came to 5 bases and at J to 6 bases, leaving 9 bases not matched to a gene. Germline loops: CDR1 MDHEN, CDR2 SYDVKM. The use of a sample-barcoded 5' primer and a J-beta primer mix characterized a second PCR of roughly 7 to 12 cycles. One entry per CDR3 protein, called by TCRdb with MiXCR from the 5' RACE reads. In the table there are around 780,000 distinct CDR3 sequences, roughly 24% of which are singletons. These data were also filed under a second study, of T cells of mothers and their children.

This sequence joins TRBV28 and TRBJ2-5, with 7 positions matching TRBD2. Sequencing input: blood. This sequence originates from a boy younger than 18 in good health. The CDR3 DNA reads TGTGCCAGCAGTAGCGGGACTGGGGTTAAGACCCAGTACTTC. It is translated as CASSSGTGVKTQYF.